The TCR beta chain under discussion was sequenced for a study of cytomegalovirus exposure and HLA in healthy donors. General study results and limits: It was in a later analysis that TCR association rates were seen to vary by HLA locus, highest for DRB1 and lowest for HLA-C. It has been reported that TCR beta sequences accurately predicted the HLA-A and HLA-B alleles of most subjects. A prior analysis recorded that most TCR beta V segments were productive about 90% or about 30% of the time.

Primers: 60 Vbeta forward and 13 Jbeta reverse. The method was immunoSEQ multiplex PCR; TCRdb's version includes in-frame clones alone and lacks a portion of them. The table includes a few hundred thousand clones, approximately 91% detected once. Germline loops: CDR1 SGHRS, CDR2 YFSETQ. CDR3 length equals 14 residues. With 1 base clipped from V and 8 bases from J, the junction kept 6 bases outside the gene matches. About this clone: Its antigen remains unknown.

Sequences were obtained from PBMCs. The chain employs TRBV5-1 and TRBJ1-1; 9 bases map to TRBD1. This receptor was obtained from a girl aged 2 to 9 in good health and CMV-seronegative. CDR3 amino acids: CASSLTPGQGEAFF. CDR3 sequence (DNA): TGCGCCAGCAGCTTGACACCTGGACAGGGGGAAGCTTTCTTT. The entire variable domain, with the rest obtained from reference TRBV5-1 and TRBJ1-1, is as follows: KAGVTQTPRYLIKTRGQQVTLSCSPISGHRSVSWYQQTPGQGLQFLFEYFSETQRNKGNFPGRFSGRQFSNSRSEMNVSTLELGDSALYLCASSLTPGQGEAFFGQGTRLTVV.